This TCR beta chain was recovered during a study of CD8 T cells in Susac syndrome. The CDR3 is made up of 16 amino acids. Germline V gene lookup returns CDR1 LNHDA and CDR2 SQIVND (reference sequence). The V end was cut by 2 bases, the J end by 0 bases, with 13 bases between. An input of roughly 0.5 to 1 ug of RNA was subjected to reverse transcription using random hexamers. TCRdb recomputed calls from the immunoSEQ multiplex PCR reads with MiXCR, one row per CDR3 protein. The data contain 330,000 or so distinct CDR3 sequences, almost 85% of them singletons. The receptor comes from a human donor with multiple sclerosis. The chain couples TRBV19 to TRBJ1-1; the D gene is possibly TRBD1 (5 bases). Sequences were obtained from CD8+ T cells from PBMCs. CDR3 in DNA: TGTGCCAGTAGTATAACCTCCGGGACGTTGAACACTGAAGCTTTCTTT. Encoded protein: CASSITSGTLNTEAFF.